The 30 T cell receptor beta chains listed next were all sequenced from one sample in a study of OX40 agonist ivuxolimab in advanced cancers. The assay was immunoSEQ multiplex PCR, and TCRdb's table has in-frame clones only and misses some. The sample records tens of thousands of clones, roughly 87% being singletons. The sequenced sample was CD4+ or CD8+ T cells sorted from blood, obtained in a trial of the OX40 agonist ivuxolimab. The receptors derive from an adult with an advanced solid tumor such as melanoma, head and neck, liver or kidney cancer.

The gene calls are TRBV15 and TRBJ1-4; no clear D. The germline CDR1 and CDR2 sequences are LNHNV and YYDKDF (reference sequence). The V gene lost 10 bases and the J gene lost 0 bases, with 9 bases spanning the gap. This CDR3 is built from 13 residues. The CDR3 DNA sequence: TGTGCCATAGGAAGGACAACTAATGAAAAACTGTTTTTT. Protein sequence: CAIGRTTNEKLFF.

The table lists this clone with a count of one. CDR3 sequence: CASSSGASGNTIYF. CDR3 bases: TGTGCCAGCAGTTCCGGGGCCTCTGGAAACACCATATATTTT. The chain recombines TRBV6-8 with TRBJ1-3; tentative D call: TRBD1 (5 bases). This CDR3 contains 14 residues. Germline V gene lookup returns CDR1 MNHGY and CDR2 SAAAGT. Trimming stripped 4 bases from V and 0 bases from J, with 7 bases between.

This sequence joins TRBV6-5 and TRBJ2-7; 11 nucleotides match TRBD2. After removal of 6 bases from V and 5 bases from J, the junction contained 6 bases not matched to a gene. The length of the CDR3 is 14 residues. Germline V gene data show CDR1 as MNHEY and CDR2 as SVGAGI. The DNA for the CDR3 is TGTGCCAGCAGACCTAGCGGGAGGTCCCACGAGCAGTACTTC. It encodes CASRPSGRSHEQYF.

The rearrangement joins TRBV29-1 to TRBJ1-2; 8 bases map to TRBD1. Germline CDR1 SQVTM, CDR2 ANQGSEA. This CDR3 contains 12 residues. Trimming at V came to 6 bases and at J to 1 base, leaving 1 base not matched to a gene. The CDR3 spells CSVGQGNYGYTF. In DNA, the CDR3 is TGCAGCGTAGGACAGGGTAACTATGGCTACACCTTC.

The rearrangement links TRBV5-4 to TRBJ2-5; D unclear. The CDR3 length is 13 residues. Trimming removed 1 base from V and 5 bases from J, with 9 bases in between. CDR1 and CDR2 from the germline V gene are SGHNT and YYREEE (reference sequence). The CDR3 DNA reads TGTGCCAGCAGCTTGCTCCCCATTGAGACCCAGTACTTC. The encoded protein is CASSLLPIETQYF.

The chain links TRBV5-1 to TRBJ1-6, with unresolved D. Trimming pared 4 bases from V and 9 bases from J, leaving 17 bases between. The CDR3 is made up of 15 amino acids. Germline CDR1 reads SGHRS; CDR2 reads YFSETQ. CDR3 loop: CASSPGTPVGSPLHF. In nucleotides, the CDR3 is TGCGCCAGCAGCCCCGGTACCCCGGTCGGTTCACCCCTCCACTTT.

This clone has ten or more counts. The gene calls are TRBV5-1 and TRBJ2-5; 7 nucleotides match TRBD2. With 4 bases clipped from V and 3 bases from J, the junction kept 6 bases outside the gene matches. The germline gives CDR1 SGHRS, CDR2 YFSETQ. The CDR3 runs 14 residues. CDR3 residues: CASSNSGKEETQYF. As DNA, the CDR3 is TGCGCCAGCAGCAACAGCGGGAAGGAAGAGACCCAGTACTTC.

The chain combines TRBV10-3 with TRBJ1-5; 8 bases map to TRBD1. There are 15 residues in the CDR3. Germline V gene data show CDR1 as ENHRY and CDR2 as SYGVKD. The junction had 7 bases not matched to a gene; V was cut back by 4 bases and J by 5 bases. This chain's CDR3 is CAISGTGINDQPQHF. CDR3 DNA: TGTGCCATCAGTGGGACAGGGATAAACGATCAGCCCCAGCATTTT.

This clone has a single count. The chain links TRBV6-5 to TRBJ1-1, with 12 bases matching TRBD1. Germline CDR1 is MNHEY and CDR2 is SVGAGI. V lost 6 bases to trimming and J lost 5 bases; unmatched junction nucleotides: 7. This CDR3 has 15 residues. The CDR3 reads CASRGQGAGSTEAFF. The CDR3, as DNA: TGTGCCAGCAGGGGACAGGGGGCTGGGAGTACTGAAGCTTTCTTT.

The CDR3 DNA reads as TGTGCCAGCAGTTCGACTCGGACTAGCGGAGCCCGAGTCCGGACCCAGTACTTC. As protein: CASSSTRTSGARVRTQYF. This chain connects TRBV28 to TRBJ2-5; 10 bases are shared with TRBD2. CDR1 and CDR2 from the germline V gene are MDHEN and SYDVKM. Trimming cost V 4 bases and J 7 bases; bases outside gene matches: 18. The CDR3 sequence is 18 residues long.

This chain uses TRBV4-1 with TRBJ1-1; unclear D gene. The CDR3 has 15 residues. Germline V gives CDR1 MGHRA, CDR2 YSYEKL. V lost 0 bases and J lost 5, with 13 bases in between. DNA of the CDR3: TGCGCCAGCAGCCAAGAATATAGTCTCAGGACTGAAGCTTTCTTT. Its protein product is CASSQEYSLRTEAFF.

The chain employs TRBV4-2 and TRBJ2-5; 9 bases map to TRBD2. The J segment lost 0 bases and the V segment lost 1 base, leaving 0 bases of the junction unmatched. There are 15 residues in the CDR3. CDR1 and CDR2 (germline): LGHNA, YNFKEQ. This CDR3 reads CASSQVAGDQETQYF. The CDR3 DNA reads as TGTGCCAGCAGCCAAGTAGCGGGGGACCAAGAGACCCAGTACTTC.

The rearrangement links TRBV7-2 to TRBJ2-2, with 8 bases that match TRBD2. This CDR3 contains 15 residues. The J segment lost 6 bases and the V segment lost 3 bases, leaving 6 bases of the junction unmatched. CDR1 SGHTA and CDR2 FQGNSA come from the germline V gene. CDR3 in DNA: TGTGCCAGCAGCTTGGGACTAGGAGAGGCCGGGGAGCTGTTTTTT. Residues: CASSLGLGEAGELFF.

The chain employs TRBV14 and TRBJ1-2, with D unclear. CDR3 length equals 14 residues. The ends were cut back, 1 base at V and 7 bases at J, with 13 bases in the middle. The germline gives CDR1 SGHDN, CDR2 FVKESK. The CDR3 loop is CASSQGGQDAGYTF. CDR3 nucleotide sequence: TGTGCCAGCAGCCAAGGGGGTCAAGACGCTGGCTACACCTTC. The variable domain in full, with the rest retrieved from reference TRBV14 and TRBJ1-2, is EAGVTQFPSHSVIEKGQTVTLRCDPISGHDNLYWYRRVMGKEIKFLLHFVKESKQDESGMPNNRFLAERTGGTYSTLKVQPAELEDSGVYFCASSQGGQDAGYTFGSGTRLTVV.

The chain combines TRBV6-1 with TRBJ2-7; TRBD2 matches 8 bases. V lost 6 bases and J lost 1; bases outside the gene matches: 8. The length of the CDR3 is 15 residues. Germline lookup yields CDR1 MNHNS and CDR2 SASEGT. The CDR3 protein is CASSLGGGRSYEQYF. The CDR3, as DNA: TGTGCCAGCAGCCTCGGGGGGGGCAGGTCCTACGAGCAGTACTTC.

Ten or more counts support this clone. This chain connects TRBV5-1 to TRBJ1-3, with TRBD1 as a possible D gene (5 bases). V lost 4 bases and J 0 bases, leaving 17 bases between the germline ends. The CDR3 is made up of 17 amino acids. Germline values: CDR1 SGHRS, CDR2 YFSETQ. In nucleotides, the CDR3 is TGCGCCAGCAGCCCCGGGACGGGCCCTTTCTCTGGAAACACCATATATTTT. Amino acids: CASSPGTGPFSGNTIYF.

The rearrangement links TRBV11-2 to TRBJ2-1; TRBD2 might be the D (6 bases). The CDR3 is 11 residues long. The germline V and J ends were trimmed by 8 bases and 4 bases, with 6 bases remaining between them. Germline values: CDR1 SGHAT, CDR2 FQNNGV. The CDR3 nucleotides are TGTGCCAGCCTAGCGTACAATGAGCAGTTCTTC. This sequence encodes CASLAYNEQFF.

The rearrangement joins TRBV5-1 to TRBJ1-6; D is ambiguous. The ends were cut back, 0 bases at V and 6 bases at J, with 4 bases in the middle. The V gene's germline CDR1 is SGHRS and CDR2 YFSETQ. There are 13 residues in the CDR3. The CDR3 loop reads CASSLGGNSPLHF. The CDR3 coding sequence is TGCGCCAGCAGCTTGGGCGGTAATTCACCCCTCCACTTT.

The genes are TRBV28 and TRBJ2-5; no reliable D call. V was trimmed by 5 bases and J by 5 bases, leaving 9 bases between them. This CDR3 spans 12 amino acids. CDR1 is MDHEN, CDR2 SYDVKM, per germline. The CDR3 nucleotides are TGTGCCAGCAGTATTCGGGCGGAGACCCAGTACTTC. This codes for CASSIRAETQYF. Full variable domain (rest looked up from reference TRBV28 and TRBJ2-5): DVKVTQSSRYLVKRTGEKVFLECVQDMDHENMFWYRQDPGLGLRLIYFSYDVKMKEKGDIPEGYSVSREKKERFSLILESASTNQTSMYLCASSIRAETQYFGPGTRLLVL.

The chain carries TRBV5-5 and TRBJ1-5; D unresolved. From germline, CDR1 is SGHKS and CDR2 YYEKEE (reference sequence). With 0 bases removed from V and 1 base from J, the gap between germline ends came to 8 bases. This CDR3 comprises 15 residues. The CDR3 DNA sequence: TGTGCCAGCAGCTTGGTCGTGACCAGCAATCAGCCCCAGCATTTT. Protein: CASSLVVTSNQPQHF.

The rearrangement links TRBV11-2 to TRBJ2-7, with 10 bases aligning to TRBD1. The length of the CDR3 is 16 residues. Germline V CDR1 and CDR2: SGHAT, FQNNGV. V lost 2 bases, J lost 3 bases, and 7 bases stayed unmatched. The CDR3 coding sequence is TGTGCCAGCAGCTTATGGGACAGGGGCCTTCGCTACGAGCAGTACGTC. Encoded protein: CASSLWDRGLRYEQYV.

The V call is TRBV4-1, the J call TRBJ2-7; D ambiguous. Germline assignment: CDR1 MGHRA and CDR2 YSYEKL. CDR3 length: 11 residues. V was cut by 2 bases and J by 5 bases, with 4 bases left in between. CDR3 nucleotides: TGCGCCAGCAGCCAACACGACGAGCAGTACTTC. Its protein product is CASSQHDEQYF.

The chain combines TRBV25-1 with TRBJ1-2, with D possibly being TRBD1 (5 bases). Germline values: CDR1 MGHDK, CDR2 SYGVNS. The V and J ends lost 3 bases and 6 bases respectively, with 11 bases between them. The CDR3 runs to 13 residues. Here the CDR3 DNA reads TGTGCCAGCAGTGACGGGACCCCCGATGGCTACACCTTC. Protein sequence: CASSDGTPDGYTF.

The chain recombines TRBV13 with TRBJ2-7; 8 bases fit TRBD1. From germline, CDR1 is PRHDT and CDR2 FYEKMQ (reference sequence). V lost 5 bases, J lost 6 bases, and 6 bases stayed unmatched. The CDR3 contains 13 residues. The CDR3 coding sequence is TGTGCCAGCAGCAAGCGACAGGGGTCCGAGCAGTACGTC. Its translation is CASSKRQGSEQYV.

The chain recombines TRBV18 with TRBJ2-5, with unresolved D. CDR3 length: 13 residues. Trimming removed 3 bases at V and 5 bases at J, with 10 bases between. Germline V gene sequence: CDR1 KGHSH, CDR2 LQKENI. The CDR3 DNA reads TGTGCCAGCTCACCCATCGGTGCGGAGACCCAGTACTTC. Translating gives CASSPIGAETQYF.

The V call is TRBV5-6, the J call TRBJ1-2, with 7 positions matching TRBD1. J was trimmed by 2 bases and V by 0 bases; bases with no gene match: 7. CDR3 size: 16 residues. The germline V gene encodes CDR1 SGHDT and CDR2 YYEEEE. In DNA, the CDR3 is TGTGCCAGCAGCTTGGGGCTGGCGGGACAGAACTATGGCTACACCTTC. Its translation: CASSLGLAGQNYGYTF. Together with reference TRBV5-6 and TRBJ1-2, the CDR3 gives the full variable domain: DAGVTQSPTHLIKTRGQQVTLRCSPKSGHDTVSWYQQALGQGPQFIFQYYEEEERQRGNFPDRFSGHQFPNYSSELNVNALLLGDSALYLCASSLGLAGQNYGYTFGSGTRLTVV.

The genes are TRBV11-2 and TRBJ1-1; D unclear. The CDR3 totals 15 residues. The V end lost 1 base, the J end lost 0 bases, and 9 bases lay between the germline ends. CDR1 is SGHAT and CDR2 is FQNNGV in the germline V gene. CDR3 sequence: CASSLVPFMNTEAFF. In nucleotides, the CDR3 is TGTGCCAGCAGCTTAGTTCCGTTCATGAACACTGAAGCTTTCTTT.

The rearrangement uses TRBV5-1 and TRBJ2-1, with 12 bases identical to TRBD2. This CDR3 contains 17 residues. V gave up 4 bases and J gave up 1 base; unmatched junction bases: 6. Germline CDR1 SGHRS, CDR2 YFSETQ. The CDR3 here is CASSPSLAGGSYNEQFF. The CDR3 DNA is TGCGCCAGCAGCCCAAGTCTAGCGGGAGGGTCCTACAATGAGCAGTTCTTC.

CDR3 protein: CASSLQGGKGEQFF. CDR3 bases: TGTGCCAGCAGCTTGCAGGGGGGCAAGGGCGAGCAGTTCTTC. The chain links TRBV11-2 to TRBJ2-1; perhaps TRBD1 as D (7 bases). V was trimmed by 3 bases and J by 10 bases, leaving 16 bases between them. The germline V gene encodes CDR1 SGHAT and CDR2 FQNNGV. This CDR3 is 14 amino acids long.

The DNA for the CDR3 is TGTGCCAGCAGGTTCTCTACAGGGGGGACTGAAGCTTTCTTT. Its translation: CASRFSTGGTEAFF. The chain couples TRBV2 to TRBJ1-1; 8 bases align to TRBD1. The ends lost 6 bases at V and 5 bases at J; junction bases unmatched: 8. This CDR3 comprises 14 residues. Germline V lookup: CDR1 SNHLY, CDR2 FYNNEI. Filled out from reference TRBV2 and TRBJ1-1, the complete variable domain reads EPEVTQTPSHQVTQMGQEVILRCVPISNHLYFYWYRQILGQKVEFLVSFYNNEISEKSEIFDDQFSVERPDGSNFTLKIRSTKLEDSAMYFCASRFSTGGTEAFFGQGTRLTVV.